The 26 T cell receptor beta chains in this list originate from one sample, sequenced in a study of graft-versus-host responses after intestinal transplantation. Repertoires were generated with immunoSEQ multiplex PCR, while TCRdb's copy carries only in-frame clones and drops some. The profile shows around 120,000 clones, roughly 96% of them singletons. These TCRs' antigens remain unknown. Source: unstimulated CD8+ T cells sorted from spleen or lymph node cells, taken before intestinal transplant. These TCRs come from a human donor who received an intestinal transplant.

The chain has TRBV7-9 and TRBJ2-7; D might be TRBD1 (6 bases). This CDR3 comprises 14 residues. Germline assignment: CDR1 SEHNR and CDR2 FQNEAQ (reference sequence). With 4 bases removed from V and 1 base from J, the gap between germline ends came to 11 bases. CDR3 region: CASSSRQDSYEQYF. In DNA form, the CDR3 reads TGTGCCAGCAGCTCAAGACAGGATTCCTACGAGCAGTACTTC.

V is TRBV19 and J is TRBJ1-4; TRBD1 might be the D (5 bases). Germline lookup yields CDR1 LNHDA and CDR2 SQIVND (reference sequence). Trimming pared 7 bases from V and 3 bases from J, leaving 12 bases between. CDR3 length: 14 amino acids. The CDR3 sequence is CASTLRGANEKLFF. CDR3 coding DNA: TGTGCCAGTACCTTAAGGGGAGCTAATGAAAAACTGTTTTTT.

Comment on this clone: Other DNA sequences in this sample translate to the same CDR3. This chain links TRBV19 with TRBJ1-1, with no clear D. V gave up 3 bases and J gave up 8 bases, with 13 bases separating them. This CDR3 region has 13 residues. CDR1 and CDR2 (germline): LNHDA, SQIVND (reference sequence). The CDR3 is CASSIPQSPEAFF. Here the CDR3 DNA reads TGTGCCAGTAGTATCCCACAAAGCCCCGAAGCTTTCTTT.

The CDR3 loop is CASSLGQGTLEETQYF. The DNA for the CDR3 is TGTGCCAGCAGTTTAGGGCAGGGGACCTTAGAAGAGACCCAGTACTTC. The chain uses TRBV27 and TRBJ2-5, with D maybe TRBD1 (6 bases). CDR3 size: 16 residues. The ends were cut back, 2 bases at V and 3 bases at J, with 16 bases in the middle. In germline, CDR1 is MNHEY, CDR2 SMNVEV (reference sequence).

The chain uses TRBV28 and TRBJ1-1; D ambiguous. The V end was cut by 3 bases, the J end by 1 base, with 9 bases between. Germline V gene sequence: CDR1 MDHEN, CDR2 SYDVKM. The CDR3 spans 14 residues. The CDR3 reads CASSFARSNTEAFF. The CDR3 DNA reads as TGTGCCAGCAGTTTTGCCAGATCGAACACTGAAGCTTTCTTT.

The rearrangement uses TRBV23-1 and TRBJ1-6; D might be TRBD1 (5 bases). TRBV23-1 counts as an open reading frame of uncertain function. The CDR3 is 13 amino acids. Trimming left V 11 bases short and J 3 bases short, with 11 bases between. As DNA, the CDR3 is TGCGCCGCGGGGCCCTTCTATAATTCACCCCTCCACTTT. It yields the protein CAAGPFYNSPLHF.

The chain employs TRBV15 and TRBJ2-5; D unclear. V lost 5 bases and J lost 5, with 18 bases in between. Per germline, CDR1 LNHNV and CDR2 YYDKDF (reference sequence). This CDR3 has 15 residues. CDR3: CATSASTQRAETQYF. As DNA, the CDR3 is TGTGCCACCAGCGCCTCGACCCAAAGGGCGGAGACCCAGTACTTC.

V and J are TRBV6-1 and TRBJ2-1; D remains unclear. The CDR3 is 11 amino acids. Germline V gene data show CDR1 as MNHNS and CDR2 as SASEGT. The germline V and J ends were trimmed by 4 bases and 5 bases, with 3 bases remaining between them. The CDR3 reads CASSGHNEQFF. As DNA, the CDR3 is TGTGCCAGCAGTGGTCACAATGAGCAGTTCTTC.

V is TRBV9 and J is TRBJ2-7, with D perhaps TRBD2 (6 bases). The CDR3 is 14 residues long. CDR1 is SGDLS and CDR2 is YYNGEE in the germline V gene. The V gene lost 0 bases and the J gene lost 4 bases, with 11 bases spanning the gap. The CDR3 spells CASSVDGSSYEQYF. As DNA, the CDR3 is TGTGCCAGCAGCGTAGACGGGAGTAGTTACGAGCAGTACTTC. The full variable domain, rest sourced from reference TRBV9 and TRBJ2-7, is DSGVTQTPKHLITATGQRVTLRCSPRSGDLSVYWYQQSLDQGLQFLIQYYNGEERAKGNILERFSAQQFPDLHSELNLSSLELGDSALYFCASSVDGSSYEQYFGPGTRLTVT.

V usage is TRBV6-5 and J usage is TRBJ2-2, with D perhaps TRBD1 (5 bases). The CDR3 has 15 residues. The germline gives CDR1 MNHEY, CDR2 SVGAGI. V lost 7 bases, J lost 1 base, and 13 bases lay in between. CDR3 region: CASKIDRQNTGELFF. The CDR3 coding sequence is TGTGCCAGCAAAATTGACAGACAGAACACCGGGGAGCTGTTTTTT.

The chain couples TRBV27 to TRBJ2-7; 8 nucleotides match TRBD1. This CDR3 comprises 14 residues. V shed 6 bases and J 3 bases; nucleotides not matched to a gene: 7. Germline assignment: CDR1 MNHEY and CDR2 SMNVEV (reference sequence). CDR3 DNA: TGTGCCAGCAGACCATGGACAGGGTGCTACGAGCAGTACTTC. It yields the protein CASRPWTGCYEQYF.

The rearrangement uses TRBV6-4 and TRBJ2-6, with 7 bases aligning to TRBD1. This CDR3 region has 18 residues. Per the germline V gene, CDR1 is MRHNA and CDR2 is SNTAGT. V lost 5 bases to trimming and J lost 0 bases; unmatched junction nucleotides: 10. Here the CDR3 reads CASSQEGQSLSGANVLTF. In DNA, the CDR3 is TGTGCCAGCAGTCAAGAGGGACAGAGCCTCTCTGGGGCCAACGTCCTGACTTTC.

In its sample, this clone was seen once. The chain carries TRBV19 and TRBJ2-1, with 9 positions matching TRBD2. Germline CDR1 is LNHDA and CDR2 is SQIVND (reference sequence). V lost 5 bases to trimming and J lost 7 bases; unmatched junction nucleotides: 3. The CDR3 length is 13 residues. The CDR3 coding sequence is TGTGCCAGTAGTCCGAGCGGGAGGAATGAGCAGTTCTTC. Translating it yields CASSPSGRNEQFF.

The V call is TRBV7-2, the J call TRBJ2-2, with D uncertain. The V and J ends lost 6 bases and 1 base respectively, with 15 bases between them. CDR1 is SGHTA, CDR2 FQGNSA, per germline. The CDR3 totals 16 residues. DNA for the CDR3: TGTGCCAGCAGAATAGCATGGGCAGAGAACACCGGGGAGCTGTTTTTT. It is translated as CASRIAWAENTGELFF.

The chain combines TRBV13 with TRBJ2-2; 11 nucleotides align to TRBD2. Losses at the gene ends were 0 bases for V and 4 bases for J; bases not matched to a gene: 4. This CDR3 is 17 amino acids long. Germline V lookup: CDR1 PRHDT, CDR2 FYEKMQ (reference sequence). This chain's CDR3 is CASSLGLAGALTGELFF. The CDR3 DNA sequence: TGTGCCAGCAGCTTAGGACTAGCGGGAGCGCTCACCGGGGAGCTGTTTTTT.

The chain's CDR3 is CASSPSRGQNSYEQYF. CDR3 nucleotides: TGTGCCAGCAGCCCTTCCCGGGGACAGAACTCCTACGAGCAGTACTTC. This chain links TRBV7-6 with TRBJ2-7; 7 nucleotides agree with TRBD1. Unmatched junction bases numbered 10, after V lost 5 bases and J lost 0 bases. The V gene's germline CDR1 is SGHVS and CDR2 FNYEAQ. CDR3 length: 16 residues.

The CDR3 nucleotides are TGTGCCAGCAGTTATCCCGGGGCCTACGAGCAGTACTTC. This gives the protein CASSYPGAYEQYF. The V call is TRBV6-5, the J call TRBJ2-7, with TRBD2 as a possible D gene (5 bases). Germline V gene data show CDR1 as MNHEY and CDR2 as SVGAGI. The CDR3 runs 13 residues. V was cut by 3 bases and J by 2 bases, with 8 bases left in between.

The chain couples TRBV20-1 to TRBJ1-1; D is uncertain. The CDR3 is 11 amino acids. The V gene's germline CDR1 is DFQATT and CDR2 SNEGSKA (reference sequence). Trimming took 7 bases from V and 6 from J, leaving 12 bases between them. The CDR3: CSESGGAEAFF. The CDR3 DNA reads TGCAGTGAATCCGGTGGGGCTGAAGCTTTCTTT.

The table lists this clone with a count of one. The chain recombines TRBV21-1 with TRBJ2-7; the listed D gene, TRBD1, was not tested against the DNA. TRBV21-1 is tagged as a pseudogene. The CDR3 has 16 amino acids. Here the CDR3 reads CASSKALTGVAYEQYF. CDR3 coding DNA: TGTGCCAGCAGCAAAGCCCTAACAGGGGTTGCCTACGAGCAGTACTTC.

This rearrangement joins TRBV9 to TRBJ2-1, with TRBD1 identical over 9 bases. V gave up 4 bases and J gave up 9 bases; unmatched junction bases: 14. CDR3 length: 16 residues. Germline-derived CDR1 and CDR2 are SGDLS and YYNGEE. The CDR3 nucleotides are TGTGCCAGCAGCCCATCGGACAGGGGAATTCTAGGTGAGCAGTTCTTC. It codes for CASSPSDRGILGEQFF. Together with reference TRBV9 and TRBJ2-1, the CDR3 gives the full variable domain: DSGVTQTPKHLITATGQRVTLRCSPRSGDLSVYWYQQSLDQGLQFLIQYYNGEERAKGNILERFSAQQFPDLHSELNLSSLELGDSALYFCASSPSDRGILGEQFFGPGTRLTVL.

This clone appeared a single time. V gene TRBV29-1 combines with J gene TRBJ2-1, with a tentative D call TRBD1 (5 bases). With 5 bases removed from V and 8 bases from J, the gap between germline ends came to 16 bases. The germline V gene has CDR1 SQVTM and CDR2 ANQGSEA. The CDR3 loop spans 13 amino acids. The CDR3: CSVSKRGLDEQFF. The CDR3 DNA is TGCAGCGTTTCCAAAAGGGGATTAGATGAGCAGTTCTTC.

This chain links TRBV29-1 with TRBJ1-1, with 7 bases aligning to TRBD1. J was trimmed by 4 bases and V by 1 base; bases with no gene match: 9. The CDR3 consists of 15 residues. Germline CDR1 SQVTM, CDR2 ANQGSEA. The CDR3 loop is CSVEVGDRESTEAFF. In DNA form, the CDR3 reads TGCAGCGTTGAAGTAGGAGACAGGGAGAGCACTGAAGCTTTCTTT. Based on the CDR3 plus reference TRBV29-1 and TRBJ1-1, the full variable domain is SAVISQKPSRDICQRGTSLTIQCQVDSQVTMMFWYRQQPGQSLTLIATANQGSEATYESGFVIDKFPISRPNLTFSTLTVSNMSPEDSSIYLCSVEVGDRESTEAFFGQGTRLTVV.

The chain is built from TRBV4-1 and TRBJ2-7; a weak D match, TRBD2 (6 bases). V lost 4 bases to trimming and J lost 2 bases, with 12 bases between them. The CDR3 is made up of 14 amino acids. CDR1 is MGHRA and CDR2 is YSYEKL in the germline V gene. CDR3 in DNA: TGCGCCAGCAGCCCACCGACTAGTCCCTACGAGCAGTACTTC. It translates to CASSPPTSPYEQYF.

V usage is TRBV6-5 and J usage is TRBJ2-7, with a possible D match to TRBD2 (6 bases). Trimming cost V 2 bases and J 3 bases, with 14 bases left between them. This CDR3 region has 15 residues. Germline V gene data show CDR1 as MNHEY and CDR2 as SVGAGI. The CDR3 reads CASSYGVGGVYEQYF. The CDR3, as DNA: TGTGCCAGCAGTTACGGGGTCGGGGGTGTCTACGAGCAGTACTTC.

The V call is TRBV18, the J call TRBJ1-4; 8 bases match TRBD1. V was pared by 3 bases and J by 5 bases, with 5 bases of the junction left unmatched. CDR3 length: 15 amino acids. CDR1 is KGHSH, CDR2 LQKENI, per germline. The CDR3 reads CASSPYRGTNEKLFF. The CDR3 DNA sequence: TGTGCCAGCTCACCTTACAGGGGGACCAATGAAAAACTGTTTTTT. Together with reference TRBV18 and TRBJ1-4, the CDR3 gives the full variable domain: NAGVMQNPRHLVRRRGQEARLRCSPMKGHSHVYWYRQLPEEGLKFMVYLQKENIIDESGMPKERFSAEFPKEGPSILRIQQVVRGDSAAYFCASSPYRGTNEKLFFGSGTQLSVL.

This clone was seen a few times. This chain uses TRBV27 with TRBJ2-2; 11 nucleotides match TRBD2. CDR1 is MNHEY and CDR2 is SMNVEV in the germline V gene (reference sequence). CDR3 length: 16 residues. With V trimmed by 8 bases and J by 6 bases, 11 bases remained unmatched. CDR3 amino acids: CASGRSGRAGAGELFF. DNA for the CDR3: TGTGCCAGCGGCCGTAGCGGGAGGGCCGGGGCCGGGGAGCTGTTTTTT.